These 20 T cell receptor beta chains share one sample of origin, sequenced in a study of low-dose radiotherapy and immunotherapy resistance in tumors. Primers used for first-strand cDNA, a TRAV- and TRBV-specific set, covered both alpha and beta chains. TCRs were amplified for 15 to 25 PCR cycles with a constant-region primer and V-primer adapter. TCRdb fed the reads into MiXCR, producing one record per CDR3 protein. The sample has just under 10,000 distinct CDR3 sequences, roughly 42% seen once. The receptor source for this set is a human donor with advanced metastatic prostate, ovarian, gallbladder or colorectal cancer (not recorded which). This table probably holds off-target reads from a library built for another chain.

This clonotype was detected a few times. The rearrangement links TRBV5-5 to TRBJ2-7; D may be TRBD1 (6 bases). CDR3 length: 12 residues. V gave up 2 bases and J gave up 3 bases, with 6 bases separating them. Germline values: CDR1 SGHKS, CDR2 YYEKEE (reference sequence). CDR3: CASSLQGYEQYF. CDR3 DNA: TGTGCCAGCAGCTTACAGGGCTACGAGCAGTACTTC.

This clonotype has more than one count but fewer than ten. The gene calls are TRBV29-1 and TRBJ1-2; TRBD1 aligns across 7 bases. This CDR3 has 16 amino acids. After removal of 7 bases from V and 1 base from J, the junction contained 15 bases not matched to a gene. The germline CDR1 and CDR2 sequences are SQVTM and ANQGSEA. The CDR3, as DNA: TGCAGCGCTACCACGCACGCCGGGACAGATAACTATGGCTACACCTTC. Translating gives CSATTHAGTDNYGYTF.

V and J are TRBV6-6 and TRBJ2-1; 11 bases match TRBD1. The V and J ends lost 0 bases and 8 bases, in that order; junction bases with no gene match: 3. Germline assignment: CDR1 MNHNY and CDR2 SVGAGI (reference sequence). The CDR3 is made up of 15 amino acids. The CDR3 region has the DNA TGTGCCAGCAGTTACTCGGGACAGGGGGGCGATGAGCAGTTCTTC. Translation: CASSYSGQGGDEQFF.

By proportion, this clonotype is medium-sized. This chain links TRBV9 with TRBJ2-1; 7 bases are a match to TRBD1. There are 12 residues in the CDR3. V shed 3 bases, J shed 7 bases, and the junction held 1 base outside the gene matches. Germline V gene data show CDR1 as SGDLS and CDR2 as YYNGEE. The CDR3 loop is CASSGDSNEQFF. As DNA, the CDR3 is TGTGCCAGCAGCGGGGACAGTAATGAGCAGTTCTTC.

CDR3 loop: CASQTGTGGTDTQYF. In nucleotides, the CDR3 is TGCGCCAGCCAGACCGGGACAGGGGGCACAGATACGCAGTATTTT. The V gene is TRBV5-1, the J gene TRBJ2-3; 10 bases are a match to TRBD1. The trim removed 7 bases at V and 1 base at J, leaving 6 bases unmatched. CDR1 is SGHRS and CDR2 is YFSETQ in the germline V gene. This CDR3 contains 15 residues.

The gene calls are TRBV30 and TRBJ2-3; D is undetermined. Trimming pared 5 bases from V and 2 bases from J, leaving 14 bases between. Germline V lookup: CDR1 GTSNPN, CDR2 SVGIG (reference sequence). This CDR3 is 14 amino acids long. CDR3 in amino acids: CAWEDLETTDTQYF. The CDR3 DNA reads as TGTGCCTGGGAGGATCTAGAAACCACAGATACGCAGTATTTT.

The chain has TRBV29-1 and TRBJ2-7; 9 nucleotides line up with TRBD2. V lost 6 bases, J lost 2 bases, and 17 bases stayed unmatched. The CDR3 sequence is 17 residues long. CDR1 SQVTM and CDR2 ANQGSEA come from the germline V gene. The DNA of the CDR3 is TGCAGCGTGTCGTTTGGGACTAGCAAGGGACTAGCCTACGAGCAGTACTTC. Its translation is CSVSFGTSKGLAYEQYF.

This chain uses TRBV7-8 with TRBJ2-7, with TRBD1 as a possible D gene (5 bases). V shed 5 bases and J shed 0 bases, with 8 bases lying between them. Per the germline V gene, CDR1 is SGHVS and CDR2 is FQNEAQ. The CDR3 has 13 amino acids. The CDR3 protein is CASSPTVSYEQYF. CDR3 nucleotide sequence: TGTGCCAGCAGCCCGACAGTCTCCTACGAGCAGTACTTC.

This clonotype came up a few times. J is TRBJ2-3 and V is TRBV7-9; TRBD1 matches 8 bases. The CDR3 has 17 amino acids. V was pared by 4 bases and J by 7 bases, with 16 bases of the junction left unmatched. Germline-derived CDR1 and CDR2 are SEHNR and FQNEAQ (reference sequence). The CDR3 DNA is TGTGCCAGCAGCTCTGGACAGGGAGGAAGTATACGGAATACGCAGTATTTT. Its protein product is CASSSGQGGSIRNTQYF.

The chain recombines TRBV28 with TRBJ2-7, with 8 bases lining up with TRBD2. The germline V gene encodes CDR1 MDHEN and CDR2 SYDVKM. The CDR3 loop spans 14 amino acids. V shed 6 bases and J 6 bases; nucleotides not matched to a gene: 10. CDR3 sequence: CASRPGLGPVEQYF. DNA for the CDR3: TGTGCCAGCAGGCCGGGACTAGGCCCTGTCGAGCAGTACTTC.

This chain joins TRBV29-1 and TRBJ2-3; D unresolved. The CDR3 is 14 residues long. Germline V CDR1 and CDR2: SQVTM, ANQGSEA. With 4 bases removed from V and 0 bases from J, the gap between germline ends came to 11 bases. CDR3 DNA: TGCAGCGTTGGAAGATTGGGAAGCACAGATACGCAGTATTTT. Translating it yields CSVGRLGSTDTQYF.

In its sample, this clonotype was seen a few times. The genes are TRBV7-8 and TRBJ2-1; 11 bases align to TRBD2. The ends lost 5 bases at V and 9 bases at J; junction bases unmatched: 9. The length of the CDR3 is 15 residues. Per germline, CDR1 SGHVS and CDR2 FQNEAQ. For the CDR3, the DNA is TGTGCCAGCAGCCCCGGAGTAGCGGGAGGGTTTGAGCAGTTCTTC. Residues: CASSPGVAGGFEQFF.

This clonotype was observed a handful of times. The chain carries TRBV26 and TRBJ2-2; the table assigns TRBD1, which was not confirmed against the DNA. TRBV26 is an annotated pseudogene. The CDR3 extends over 15 amino acids. The CDR3 is CASRPRDRGIGELFF. CDR3 in DNA: TGTGCCAGCAGGCCCCGGGACAGGGGGATCGGGGAGCTGTTTTTT.

The genes are TRBV20-1 and TRBJ2-1, with D unclear. The CDR3 is 11 residues long. Trimming took 6 bases from V and 3 from J, leaving 6 bases between them. Germline-derived CDR1 and CDR2 are DFQATT and SNEGSKA (reference sequence). For the CDR3, the DNA is TGCAGTGCCCAGAACTACAATGAGCAGTTCTTC. As protein: CSAQNYNEQFF.

This clonotype is labeled as medium-sized (0.01 to 0.1%). The gene calls are TRBV28 and TRBJ1-5; D gene unclear. This CDR3 has 13 amino acids. Trimming took off 3 bases at V and 2 bases at J, with 5 bases between the two ends. CDR1 and CDR2 (germline): MDHEN, SYDVKM. The CDR3 DNA is TGTGCCAGCAGTTTGAACGGCAATCAGCCCCAGCATTTT. It is translated as CASSLNGNQPQHF.

Relative to its sample, this clonotype is medium-sized (0.01 to 0.1%). The rearrangement links TRBV5-1 to TRBJ2-7; D possibly uses TRBD1 or TRBD2 (6 bases each). The germline V gene has CDR1 SGHRS and CDR2 YFSETQ. Trimming shortened V by 1 base and J by 2 bases, and 13 bases separated the two germline ends. The CDR3 sequence is 15 residues long. The CDR3 sequence: CASSLTTGAAYEQYF. The CDR3 nucleotides read TGCGCCAGCAGCTTGACGACGGGGGCCGCCTACGAGCAGTACTTC. Together with reference TRBV5-1 and TRBJ2-7, the CDR3 gives the full variable domain: KAGVTQTPRYLIKTRGQQVTLSCSPISGHRSVSWYQQTPGQGLQFLFEYFSETQRNKGNFPGRFSGRQFSNSRSEMNVSTLELGDSALYLCASSLTTGAAYEQYFGPGTRLTVT.

This clonotype was detected only a few times. The gene calls are TRBV12-3 or TRBV12-4 and TRBJ1-1, with D possibly matching TRBD1 (6 bases). Trimming cost V 1 base and J 0 bases, with 9 bases left between them. This CDR3 has 15 amino acids. The CDR3 nucleotides are TGTGCCAGCAGTTTAGATAGGGGGTTGAACACTGAAGCTTTCTTT. Protein sequence: CASSLDRGLNTEAFF.

CDR3 amino acids: CASSYTNEQFF. In DNA, the CDR3 is TGTGCCAGCAGTTATACCAATGAGCAGTTCTTC. The J gene is TRBJ2-1, the V gene TRBV6-5; the D is unclear. Germline-derived CDR1 and CDR2 are MNHEY and SVGAGI. Trimming pared 3 bases from V and 6 bases from J, leaving 3 bases between. This CDR3 has 11 amino acids.

The chain links TRBV20-1 to TRBJ2-7; D might be TRBD1 or TRBD2, each matching 5 bases. CDR1 and CDR2 (germline): DFQATT, SNEGSKA (reference sequence). V was trimmed by 0 bases and J by 3 bases, leaving 15 bases between them. The CDR3 has 15 residues. The CDR3 reads CSARDVEGPLYEQYF. CDR3 nucleotide sequence: TGCAGTGCTAGAGATGTCGAGGGGCCGCTCTACGAGCAGTACTTC.

This chain connects TRBV12-3 or TRBV12-4 to TRBJ2-1; no clear D. There are 16 residues in the CDR3. The ends were cut back, 1 base at V and 3 bases at J, with 13 bases in the middle. CDR3 loop: CASSLGRDSYYNEQFF. CDR3 nucleotide sequence: TGTGCCAGCAGTTTAGGTCGTGACTCTTACTACAATGAGCAGTTCTTC.